This TCR beta chain was retrieved from a study of immune characterization of retroperitoneal liposarcoma (dated by TCRdb to 2018 to 2020). This clonotype is deemed medium-sized (0.01 to 0.1%). Its recognized antigen is unknown. There are no base qualities to consult, and no much larger clone falls within one base. The CDR3 has 15 amino acids, counting the end cysteine and phenylalanine. Only the CDR3 region is kept as DNA, spanning 45 bases read in frame from base 1. V is cut back by 2 bases and J by 13 bases, with 10 bases in the junction unmatched. In the germline V gene, CDR1 corresponds to SGHTA and CDR2 to FQGNSA. The receptor library was made with PCR. Sequencing relied on a NextSeq 500. In TCRdb, the public reads were trimmed at Q25 with fastp and aligned with MiXCR, with productive beta chains retained. Entries are consolidated by CDR3 protein sequence, retaining the most common genes and DNA. In all, the sample holds about 10,000 distinct CDR3 sequences, and around a quarter of those were seen once. Over 6.5% of the sample is held by the ten biggest clonotypes.

The TCR originated in a female donor with retroperitoneal liposarcoma. Recombination connected TRBV7-2 to TRBJ2-1; TRBD2 matches 11 bases in the middle. Sequencing was done on a sample of tumor tissue. The CDR3 protein sequence reads: CASSLTSGGGETQFF. The DNA sequence is as follows: TGTGCCAGCAGCTTAACTAGCGGGGGCGGGGAGACCCAGTTCTTC. The full variable domain, completed from the reference TRBV7-2 and TRBJ2-1 proteins outside the CDR3, reads GAGVSQSPSNKVTEKGKDVELRCDPISGHTALYWYRQSLGQGLEFLIYFQGNSAPDKSGLPSDRFSAERTGGSVSTLTIQRTQQEDSAVYLCASSLTSGGGETQFFGPGTRLTVL.